This T cell receptor beta chain was sequenced in a study of T cells in Graves' hyperthyroidism and ophthalmopathy. With respect to this clonotype: No antigen is known for it.

Germline V CDR1 and CDR2: GTSNPN, SVGIG (reference sequence). Trimming took 2 bases from V and 5 from J; bases not matched to a gene: 4. The CDR3 runs to 14 residues. Amplified TCR beta CDR3 regions came from RNA transcripts. The study used the HTBI primer set for a first-round RT-PCR of the TCR CDR3. Each CDR3 protein gets one entry after TCRdb re-called the multiplex PCR reads with MiXCR. The repertoire consists of 610,000 or so distinct CDR3 sequences, with just over 45% occurring once and the leading ten covering around 8%. General study findings and limits: Most thyroid-expanded clonotypes above 0.001 were also found in blood.

The J gene is TRBJ1-1, the V gene TRBV30, with 11 bases that match TRBD1. The sequenced sample was peripheral blood or thyroid tissue (not recorded which). This clonotype was sampled from a woman between 18 and 30 years old with Graves' hyperthyroidism. The CDR3, as DNA: TGTGCCTGGAGTCCCGGACAGGGGGCTACTGAAGCTTTCTTT. Protein sequence: CAWSPGQGATEAFF. The whole variable domain, remainder taken from reference TRBV30 and TRBJ1-1, is SQTIHQWPATLVQPVGSPLSLECTVEGTSNPNLYWYRQAAGRGLQLLFYSVGIGQISSEVPQNLSASRPQDRQFILSSKKLLLSDSGFYLCAWSPGQGATEAFFGQGTRLTVV.